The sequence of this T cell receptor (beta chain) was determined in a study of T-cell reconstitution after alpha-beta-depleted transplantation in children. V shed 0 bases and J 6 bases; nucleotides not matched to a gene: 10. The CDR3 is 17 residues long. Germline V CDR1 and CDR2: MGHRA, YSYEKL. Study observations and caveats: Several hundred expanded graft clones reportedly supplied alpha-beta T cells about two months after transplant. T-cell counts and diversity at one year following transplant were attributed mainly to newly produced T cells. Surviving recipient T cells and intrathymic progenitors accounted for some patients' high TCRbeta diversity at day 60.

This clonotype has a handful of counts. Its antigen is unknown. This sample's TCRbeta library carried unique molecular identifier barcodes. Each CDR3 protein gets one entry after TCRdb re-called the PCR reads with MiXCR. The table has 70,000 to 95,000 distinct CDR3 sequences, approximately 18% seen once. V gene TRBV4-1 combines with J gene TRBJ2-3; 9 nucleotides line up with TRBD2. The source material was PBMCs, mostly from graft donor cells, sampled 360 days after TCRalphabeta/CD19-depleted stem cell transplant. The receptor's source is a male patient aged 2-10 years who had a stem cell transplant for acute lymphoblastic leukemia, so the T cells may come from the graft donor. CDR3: CASSQETAGGPRDTQYF. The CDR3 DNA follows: TGCGCCAGCAGCCAAGAGACGGCGGGAGGGCCGAGGGATACGCAGTATTTT.